This TCR beta chain was found in a study of blood T cells in healthy people across ages. With a J-beta primer mix and a sample-barcoded 5' primer, a second PCR ran roughly 6 to 11 cycles. Template switching added a 12-random-nucleotide identifier to every cDNA molecule. TCRdb used MiXCR to reprocess the 5' RACE reads, holding one entry per CDR3 protein. The table shows over 1,300,000 distinct CDR3 sequences, with around 59% occurring only once. Each sample yielded at least 7 million isolated PBMCs. CDR1 is SNHLY and CDR2 is FYNNEI in the germline V gene. This CDR3 contains 15 residues. The chain carries TRBV2 and TRBJ2-7, with D possibly being TRBD2 (6 bases). Matching the DNA end better, TRBJ2-5 makes the J call doubtful. The sequenced sample was blood. The receptor's source is a man between 18 and 35 years old in good health. The CDR3: CASSAREGEEETQYF. In nucleotides, the CDR3 is TGTGCCAGCAGTGCCCGCGAAGGGGAGGAGGAGACCCAGTACTTC.